Below, 27 T cell receptor beta chains from the same sample are listed, as sequenced in a study of CXCR3-negative and CXCR3-positive naive CD8 T cells (dated 2019 in TCRdb). The instrument given in TCRdb is NextSeq 550. The Human TCR Profiling Kit (MiLaboratory) was used to make UMI-labeled 5' RACE TRB cDNA libraries. Following reprocessing of the reads by TCRdb, the data hold one row per CDR3 protein sequence and no DNA is available. The sample's table lists a count of approximately 100,000 distinct CDR3 sequences. Together, the top ten hold approximately 1.7% of the sample. Sequencing input: naive CXCR3- CD8+ T cells from blood. The sample's cell subset or site label, decoded: CD45RO-CCR7+CD27+CD95- naive CD8+ T cells lacking CXCR3 (TNR3-). The origin of the receptors is a human donor in good health. Some clones in this sample may be carry-over from other donors' samples.

This chain connects TRBV11-2 to TRBJ2-7; TCRdb's D call of TRBD1 is untestable without DNA. Germline-derived CDR1 and CDR2 are SGHAT and FQNNGV. The CDR3 is made up of 14 amino acids. CDR3 in amino acids: CASSLGIDSYEQYF.

This CDR3 is CASSWTWSEQFF. V gene TRBV12-3 or TRBV12-4 combines with J gene TRBJ2-1; TCRdb designates TRBD1, a call that cannot be tested without DNA. The CDR3 is 12 residues long.

The chain is built from TRBV7-9 and TRBJ2-7; TCRdb's D call, TRBD1, is unchecked because there is no DNA. The CDR3 totals 14 residues. Germline V gives CDR1 SEHNR, CDR2 FQNEAQ (reference sequence). The CDR3 reads CASSPGISSYEQYF. The full variable domain, its missing parts supplied by reference TRBV7-9 and TRBJ2-7, is DTGVSQNPRHKITKRGQNVTFRCDPISEHNRLYWYRQTLGQGPEFLTYFQNEAQLEKSRLLSDRFSAERPKGSFSTLEIQRTEQGDSAMYLCASSPGISSYEQYFGPGTRLTVT.

The rearrangement links TRBV20-1 to TRBJ1-4; TCRdb's assignment of TRBD1 cannot be checked, as there is no DNA. The CDR3 sequence is 12 residues long. Germline lookup yields CDR1 DFQATT and CDR2 SNEGSKA (reference sequence). CDR3 loop: CSAPGDTEKLFF.

The rearrangement joins TRBV19 to TRBJ2-3; the TCRdb call, TRBD2, lacks DNA for checking. From germline, CDR1 is LNHDA and CDR2 SQIVND (reference sequence). There are 15 residues in the CDR3. This CDR3 reads CASSMWEGSTDTQYF.

The chain has TRBV29-1 and TRBJ1-2; TCRdb designates TRBD1, a call that cannot be tested without DNA. In germline, CDR1 is SQVTM, CDR2 ANQGSEA. This CDR3 has 14 amino acids. CDR3 in amino acids: CSVEGWGYYYGYTF.

This chain joins TRBV7-8 and TRBJ1-1. This CDR3 comprises 12 residues. CDR1 and CDR2 from the germline V gene are SGHVS and FQNEAQ. The CDR3: CASSFDGDEAFF.

This chain connects TRBV28 to TRBJ2-1; checking the TCRdb D call of TRBD2 is not possible without DNA. The CDR3 totals 13 residues. Germline CDR1 reads MDHEN; CDR2 reads SYDVKM. CDR3 loop: CASRPYDYNEQFF.

The J gene is TRBJ2-7, the V gene TRBV4-1; the D call of TRBD1 rests on TCRdb alone, since no DNA is present to check it. Germline V gene lookup returns CDR1 MGHRA and CDR2 YSYEKL. The CDR3 runs 15 residues. CDR3 sequence: CASSPVTGNSYEQYF.

The rearrangement links TRBV29-1 to TRBJ2-1; the D call from TCRdb, TRBD1, cannot be confirmed without DNA. Germline-derived CDR1 and CDR2 are SQVTM and ANQGSEA. The length of the CDR3 is 16 residues. The CDR3 loop is CSVEDRGRGGPNEQFF.

The V gene is TRBV5-1, the J gene TRBJ1-2; the TCRdb D gene call, TRBD1, has no DNA to confirm it. The CDR3 is 16 amino acids. Per germline, CDR1 SGHRS and CDR2 YFSETQ. CDR3 in amino acids: CASSPTRTGGNYGYTF.

This chain links TRBV5-1 with TRBJ1-1. This CDR3 region has 14 residues. Germline-derived CDR1 and CDR2 are SGHRS and YFSETQ. The chain's CDR3 is CASSPWAQNTEAFF.

The genes are TRBV7-2 and TRBJ2-7; TCRdb designates TRBD1, a call that cannot be tested without DNA. The CDR3 contains 12 residues. Germline lookup yields CDR1 SGHTA and CDR2 FQGNSA. The CDR3 sequence is CASSLRGWEQYF. Filled out from reference TRBV7-2 and TRBJ2-7, the complete variable domain reads GAGVSQSPSNKVTEKGKDVELRCDPISGHTALYWYRQSLGQGLEFLIYFQGNSAPDKSGLPSDRFSAERTGGSVSTLTIQRTQQEDSAVYLCASSLRGWEQYFGPGTRLTVT.

This chain links TRBV28 with TRBJ2-2; the D call from TCRdb, TRBD1, cannot be confirmed without DNA. Germline V lookup: CDR1 MDHEN, CDR2 SYDVKM. The length of the CDR3 is 16 residues. The CDR3 is CASTLQGGYNTGELFF.

The chain links TRBV2 to TRBJ1-5; checking the TCRdb D call of TRBD1 is not possible without DNA. The germline gives CDR1 SNHLY, CDR2 FYNNEI. This CDR3 is 18 amino acids long. CDR3 sequence reads: CASSERGLTGYSNQPQHF.

This rearrangement joins TRBV5-1 to TRBJ1-1; TCRdb's assignment of TRBD1 cannot be checked, as there is no DNA. Germline values: CDR1 SGHRS, CDR2 YFSETQ. The CDR3 extends over 15 amino acids. CDR3 amino acids: CASSLLTGTNTEAFF.

This chain uses TRBV7-2 with TRBJ1-5. In germline, CDR1 is SGHTA, CDR2 FQGNSA. This CDR3 contains 12 residues. The chain's CDR3 is CASSLAGSPQHF.

The genes are TRBV20-1 and TRBJ2-1; no DNA is available, so the TRBD1 call from TCRdb remains unchecked. Germline values: CDR1 DFQATT, CDR2 SNEGSKA (reference sequence). The CDR3 has 15 residues. CDR3 protein: CSAARGESSYNEQFF.

The V and J genes are TRBV18 and TRBJ1-1. The V gene's germline CDR1 is KGHSH and CDR2 LQKENI. CDR3 length equals 13 residues. CDR3 sequence: CASSPLWEAEAFF.

The chain links TRBV20-1 to TRBJ2-7; with no DNA, the TCRdb D assignment of TRBD2 cannot be verified. In germline, CDR1 is DFQATT, CDR2 SNEGSKA (reference sequence). The CDR3 runs to 13 residues. CDR3 sequence reads: CSARGTSGYEQYF.

The rearrangement uses TRBV5-6 and TRBJ2-7; TCRdb lists TRBD1, though no DNA is available to test this call. Per the germline V gene, CDR1 is SGHDT and CDR2 is YYEEEE. CDR3 size: 17 residues. The CDR3 sequence: CASSQGQTGLSSYEQYF.

The J gene is TRBJ2-7, the V gene TRBV7-9; TCRdb names TRBD1, which stays unverified in the absence of DNA. The CDR3 extends over 13 amino acids. CDR1 and CDR2 from the germline V gene are SEHNR and FQNEAQ (reference sequence). The CDR3 region is CASRRTASYEQYF.

The chain recombines TRBV12-3 or TRBV12-4 with TRBJ2-1. The CDR3 sequence is 12 residues long. CDR3 residues: CASSLANNEQFF.

The gene calls are TRBV6-5 and TRBJ1-2; TCRdb lists TRBD1, though no DNA is available to test this call. Germline V gene data show CDR1 as MNHEY and CDR2 as SVGAGI. The CDR3 is 15 residues long. CDR3 in amino acids: CASIPSEGAPWGYTF.

CDR3 in amino acids: CASSFLGDTYEQYF. The chain joins TRBV7-2 to TRBJ2-7. Germline V CDR1 and CDR2: SGHTA, FQGNSA. The CDR3 is made up of 14 amino acids.

This chain links TRBV27 with TRBJ2-1; TCRdb indicates TRBD1, and absent DNA this call remains unverified. CDR1 MNHEY and CDR2 SMNVEV come from the germline V gene (reference sequence). The CDR3 is made up of 15 amino acids. The CDR3 sequence: CASSFGQVIYNEQFF.

The V gene is TRBV14, the J gene TRBJ2-1. Looked up from germline, CDR1 is SGHDN and CDR2 is FVKESK. This CDR3 contains 13 residues. The CDR3 reads CATVPVNYNEQFF.